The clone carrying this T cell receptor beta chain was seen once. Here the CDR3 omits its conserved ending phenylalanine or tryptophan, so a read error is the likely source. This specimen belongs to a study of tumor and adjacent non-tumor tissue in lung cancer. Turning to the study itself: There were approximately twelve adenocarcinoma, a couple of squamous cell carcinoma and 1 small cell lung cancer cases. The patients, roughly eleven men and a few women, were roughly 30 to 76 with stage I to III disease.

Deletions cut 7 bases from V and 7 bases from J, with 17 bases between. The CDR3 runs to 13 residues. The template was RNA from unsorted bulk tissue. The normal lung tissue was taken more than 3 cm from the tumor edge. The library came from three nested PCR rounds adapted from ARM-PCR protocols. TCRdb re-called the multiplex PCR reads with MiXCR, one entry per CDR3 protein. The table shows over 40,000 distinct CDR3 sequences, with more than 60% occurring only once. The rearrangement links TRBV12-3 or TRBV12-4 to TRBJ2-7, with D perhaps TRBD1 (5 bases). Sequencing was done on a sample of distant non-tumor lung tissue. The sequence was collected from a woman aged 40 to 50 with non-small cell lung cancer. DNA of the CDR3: TGTGCCAGCAACACGTCAGGATCAGGGGAGCAGTACATC. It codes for CASNTSGSGEQYI.